What follows are 18 T cell receptor beta chains derived from one specimen sequenced in a study of siplizumab effects on memory and regulatory T cells. The data were produced by immunoSEQ multiplex PCR, yet TCRdb's version contains in-frame clones alone and is incomplete. The table includes 100,000 or so clones, approximately 94% detected once. Sample: CD4+ T cells sorted from blood. Receptors were obtained from a human donor in good health.

The chain uses TRBV11-2 and TRBJ1-1; D is undetermined. CDR3 length: 12 amino acids. Germline CDR1 reads SGHAT; CDR2 reads FQNNGV. Deletions cut 3 bases from V and 5 bases from J, with 7 bases between. The chain's CDR3 is CASSFPLTEAFF. CDR3 bases: TGTGCCAGCAGCTTCCCCCTTACTGAAGCTTTCTTT.

V is TRBV18 and J is TRBJ1-1; TRBD1 might be the D (6 bases). This CDR3 spans 16 amino acids. CDR1 KGHSH and CDR2 LQKENI come from the germline V gene. The ends were cut back, 5 bases at V and 3 bases at J, with 19 bases in the middle. CDR3 sequence: CASSSTPSTGHTEAFF. The DNA for the CDR3 is TGTGCCAGCTCAAGTACCCCTTCGACAGGCCACACTGAAGCTTTCTTT.

The rearrangement joins TRBV15 to TRBJ2-5; tentatively, D is TRBD1 (5 bases). Trimming stripped 4 bases from V and 5 bases from J, with 8 bases between. This CDR3 region has 12 residues. Germline CDR1 reads LNHNV; CDR2 reads YYDKDF (reference sequence). The CDR3 reads CATSTGMETQYF. CDR3 nucleotide sequence: TGTGCCACCAGCACAGGGATGGAGACCCAGTACTTC.

The chain joins TRBV5-4 to TRBJ1-1, with D unresolved. The V end lost 3 bases, the J end lost 2 bases, and 20 bases lay between the germline ends. Germline CDR1 reads SGHNT; CDR2 reads YYREEE (reference sequence). The CDR3 covers 17 residues. Here the CDR3 reads CASSSARSYPSNTEAFF. The CDR3 DNA reads TGTGCCAGCAGCTCCGCTAGATCCTACCCTTCTAACACTGAAGCTTTCTTT.

The chain couples TRBV12-5 to TRBJ2-7; TRBD2 matches at 8 bases. The V segment lost 3 bases and the J segment 6 bases; nucleotides outside the gene matches: 25. Germline assignment: CDR1 LGHNT and CDR2 FRNRAP. There are 20 residues in the CDR3. CDR3 in DNA: TGTGCTAGTGGTTTTCGACGGGGGGGAGTGATTCGTCCCGAACCAGTCGAGCAGTACTTC. Encoded protein: CASGFRRGGVIRPEPVEQYF.

The V gene is TRBV10-2, the J gene TRBJ1-1; D not resolved. Looked up from germline, CDR1 is WSHSY and CDR2 is SAAADI. V was shortened by 8 bases and J by 5 bases, with 12 bases between the two germline ends. There are 12 residues in the CDR3. The CDR3 spells CASSRGRTEAFF. The CDR3 nucleotides are TGCGCCAGCTCGCGGGGTCGGACTGAAGCTTTCTTT.

The V and J genes are TRBV28 and TRBJ1-2; 9 bases are shared with TRBD1. CDR1 is MDHEN and CDR2 is SYDVKM in the germline V gene. Trimming took 4 bases from V and 6 from J; bases not matched to a gene: 3. The CDR3 runs to 13 residues. The CDR3 is CASSSDRGHGYTF. CDR3 DNA: TGTGCCAGCAGTTCGGACAGGGGACATGGCTACACCTTC.

This sequence joins TRBV4-1 and TRBJ1-1, with D tentatively TRBD1 (5 bases). With 2 bases removed from V and 4 bases from J, the gap between germline ends came to 11 bases. The length of the CDR3 is 14 residues. Germline values: CDR1 MGHRA, CDR2 YSYEKL. The CDR3 DNA follows: TGCGCCAGCAGCCAACGGCAGGGCGGCACTGAAGCTTTCTTT. Translated: CASSQRQGGTEAFF.

In this sample, this clone turned up once. The genes are TRBV4-1 and TRBJ1-3; a possible D gene is TRBD1 (5 bases). The V gene's germline CDR1 is MGHRA and CDR2 YSYEKL. Trimming took off 0 bases at V and 3 bases at J, with 12 bases between the two ends. CDR3 length: 16 residues. CDR3 coding DNA: TGCGCCAGCAGCCAAGATTTGGGGGGGAGTGGAAACACCATATATTTT. Its translation: CASSQDLGGSGNTIYF.

J is TRBJ2-7 and V is TRBV11-3; either TRBD1 or TRBD2 may supply D (5 bases each). V lost 5 bases, J lost 3 bases, and 20 bases lay in between. From germline, CDR1 is SGHNT and CDR2 YENEEA. The CDR3 length is 16 residues. The CDR3 DNA reads as TGTGCCAGCAGCCCGGGACCTGTAAAAACCAGCTACGAGCAGTACTTC. Protein sequence: CASSPGPVKTSYEQYF. Filled out from reference TRBV11-3 and TRBJ2-7, the complete variable domain reads EAGVVQSPRYKIIEKKQPVAFWCNPISGHNTLYWYLQNLGQGPELLIRYENEEAVDDSQLPKDRFSAERLKGVDSTLKIQPAELGDSAVYLCASSPGPVKTSYEQYFGPGTRLTVT.

The chain couples TRBV29-1 to TRBJ2-5; 10 bases are a match to TRBD2. CDR3 length: 14 residues. Germline V gene data show CDR1 as SQVTM and CDR2 as ANQGSEA. V lost 4 bases to trimming and J lost 4 bases; unmatched junction nucleotides: 6. The CDR3: CSVGVSGRGETQYF. The CDR3, as DNA: TGCAGCGTTGGGGTCAGCGGGAGGGGAGAGACCCAGTACTTC.

The chain links TRBV7-9 to TRBJ2-7, with D hard to call. CDR1 and CDR2 (germline): SEHNR, FQNEAQ (reference sequence). The CDR3 length is 13 residues. Trimming removed 3 bases at V and 3 bases at J, with 9 bases between. CDR3 nucleotide sequence: TGTGCCAGCAGCTTCTCTGGGCGCTACGAGCAGTACTTC. Its protein is CASSFSGRYEQYF.

The chain is built from TRBV6-1 and TRBJ1-2, with D tentatively TRBD1 (5 bases). The CDR3 covers 17 residues. Trimming cost V 2 bases and J 0 bases, with 16 bases left between them. In germline, CDR1 is MNHNS, CDR2 SASEGT. CDR3 DNA: TGTGCCAGCAGTGAAATCCCGGGACGGATAGCTAACTATGGCTACACCTTC. Translation: CASSEIPGRIANYGYTF.

The chain employs TRBV19 and TRBJ1-2; the D is unclear. The CDR3 extends over 14 amino acids. Germline CDR1 reads LNHDA; CDR2 reads SQIVND (reference sequence). V was cut by 1 base and J by 4 bases, with 10 bases left in between. This chain's CDR3 is CASSIGIPGYGYTF. CDR3 bases: TGTGCCAGTAGTATAGGGATACCGGGCTATGGCTACACCTTC. The variable domain in full, completed from reference TRBV19 and TRBJ1-2, reads DGGITQSPKYLFRKEGQNVTLSCEQNLNHDAMYWYRQDPGQGLRLIYYSQIVNDFQKGDIAEGYSVSREKKESFPLTVTSAQKNPTAFYLCASSIGIPGYGYTFGSGTRLTVV.

The CDR3 DNA reads as TGTGCCAGCCGACAGGGGGCTACGTACGAGCAGTACTTC. It specifies CASRQGATYEQYF. This chain connects TRBV6-1 to TRBJ2-7, with 10 bases fitting TRBD1. Germline values: CDR1 MNHNS, CDR2 SASEGT. The CDR3 is 13 amino acids. With 8 bases clipped from V and 4 bases from J, the junction kept 5 bases outside the gene matches.

As concerns this clone: Mismatch with germline at one junction end may stem from a read error. The CDR3, as DNA: TGTGCCAGCAGCTTAAGTGGGGTACAGGGACCATTT. Amino acid sequence: CASSLSGVQGPF. This sequence joins TRBV5-6 and TRBJ1-1, with D tentatively TRBD1 (6 bases). Germline-derived CDR1 and CDR2 are SGHDT and YYEEEE. The CDR3 extends over 12 amino acids.

The rearrangement joins TRBV6-6 to TRBJ1-4, with D possibly TRBD1 on 6 matching bases. This CDR3 has 15 residues. Per germline, CDR1 MNHNY and CDR2 SVGAGI (reference sequence). Trimming left V 5 bases short and J 6 bases short, with 16 bases between. CDR3 loop: CASSDGGKPYEKLFF. The CDR3 nucleotides read TGTGCCAGCAGTGATGGGGGCAAGCCTTATGAAAAACTGTTTTTT.

The rearrangement uses TRBV10-3 and TRBJ2-7; possibly TRBD1 for D (7 bases). Germline V CDR1 and CDR2: ENHRY, SYGVKD. The CDR3 runs to 14 residues. V lost 4 bases, J lost 3 bases, and 13 bases lay in between. The CDR3 here is CAISGGTARYEQYF. As DNA, the CDR3 is TGTGCCATCAGTGGCGGGACAGCTCGCTACGAGCAGTACTTC.